The 16 T cell receptor beta chains reported below all come from one sample, sequenced in a study of a mutant IDH1 vaccine in newly diagnosed glioma. The antigens of these receptors remain unknown. The time point is: week 47, end of study. A 20-mer mutant IDH1 peptide at 300 ug was injected subcutaneously with topical imiquimod. Clones were sequenced by immunoSEQ multiplex PCR, and TCRdb holds only the in-frame ones, with some missing. The sample includes some 60,000 clones, 80% to 85% of them seen just once. The material was PBMCs, obtained from a glioma patient whose treatment included an IDH1 peptide vaccine. All receptors derive from a man aged 30 to 39 with glioma.

This chain connects TRBV11-2 to TRBJ2-5; TRBD2 matches 11 bases. The trim removed 0 bases at V and 4 bases at J, leaving 10 bases unmatched. This CDR3 has 18 residues. Germline assignment: CDR1 SGHAT and CDR2 FQNNGV. CDR3 region: CASSLEGLGTSGGETQYF. The CDR3 DNA sequence: TGTGCCAGCAGCTTAGAGGGACTCGGGACTAGCGGTGGAGAGACCCAGTACTTC.

The rearrangement links TRBV6-4 to TRBJ1-1; unclear D gene. The germline gives CDR1 MRHNA, CDR2 SNTAGT. This CDR3 contains 13 residues. V was shortened by 3 bases and J by 5 bases, with 10 bases between the two germline ends. The DNA for the CDR3 is TGTGCCAGCAGTGAGGAGGGTGGTACTGAAGCTTTCTTT. It yields the protein CASSEEGGTEAFF.

This chain uses TRBV7-8 with TRBJ2-7; a possible D gene is TRBD1 (6 bases). Germline CDR1 SGHVS, CDR2 FQNEAQ. With 7 bases removed from V and 2 bases from J, the gap between germline ends came to 21 bases. The CDR3 is made up of 16 amino acids. The CDR3 DNA reads TGTGCCAGCACGCGTCAGGGGCGTTTCTTAACCTACGAGCAGTACTTC. It yields the protein CASTRQGRFLTYEQYF. Drawing the rest from reference TRBV7-8 and TRBJ2-7, the complete variable domain is GAGVSQSPRYKVAKRGQDVALRCDPISGHVSLFWYQQALGQGPEFLTYFQNEAQLDKSGLPSDRFFAERPEGSVSTLKIQRTQQEDSAVYLCASTRQGRFLTYEQYFGPGTRLTVT.

The J gene is TRBJ2-5, the V gene TRBV12-5; 8 bases align to TRBD1. This CDR3 has 13 residues. The germline V gene has CDR1 LGHNT and CDR2 FRNRAP. V dropped 4 bases and J dropped 4; count of bases not matched to a gene: 2. The CDR3 DNA sequence: TGTGCTAGTGGTTCCGGACAGGGAGAGACCCAGTACTTC. It encodes CASGSGQGETQYF. Complete variable domain (other parts from reference TRBV12-5 and TRBJ2-5): DARVTQTPRHKVTEMGQEVTMRCQPILGHNTVFWYRQTMMQGLELLAYFRNRAPLDDSGMPKDRFSAEMPDATLATLKIQPSEPRDSAVYFCASGSGQGETQYFGPGTRLLVL.

The chain is built from TRBV11-1 and TRBJ1-6; tentatively, D is TRBD1 (6 bases). Germline CDR1 reads SGHAT; CDR2 reads FQDESV (reference sequence). This CDR3 has 16 residues. Trimming pared 1 base from V and 5 bases from J, leaving 12 bases between. CDR3 sequence: CASSLGGRVDNSPLHF. For the CDR3, the DNA is TGTGCCAGCAGCTTAGGGGGGCGAGTGGATAATTCACCCCTCCACTTT.

The V call is TRBV11-3, the J call TRBJ2-7; D perhaps matches TRBD1 (6 bases). V shed 5 bases and J shed 5 bases, with 16 bases lying between them. Germline CDR1 and CDR2: SGHNT and YENEEA. This CDR3 has 14 residues. Here the CDR3 reads CASSPSRTVDEQYF. DNA of the CDR3: TGTGCCAGCAGCCCTTCAAGGACAGTTGACGAGCAGTACTTC.

This chain joins TRBV5-6 and TRBJ2-2; TRBD2 aligns across 7 bases. Germline CDR1 is SGHDT and CDR2 is YYEEEE. The CDR3 sequence is 16 residues long. J lost 3 bases, V lost 4 bases, and 9 bases had no gene match. The CDR3 nucleotides read TGTGCCAGCAGCCCTCCGGGGGGTTTGGACACCGGGGAGCTGTTTTTT. Residues: CASSPPGGLDTGELFF.

The rearrangement uses TRBV28 and TRBJ1-2; D is unclear. Looked up from germline, CDR1 is MDHEN and CDR2 is SYDVKM. V was trimmed by 5 bases and J by 4 bases, leaving 11 bases between them. The CDR3 is 13 amino acids. The CDR3 DNA reads as TGTGCCAGCAGTCGACGGGGTACCTATGGCTACACCTTC. Its protein is CASSRRGTYGYTF.

V is TRBV4-1 and J is TRBJ1-4; D unclear. There are 18 residues in the CDR3. The germline V gene has CDR1 MGHRA and CDR2 YSYEKL. V dropped 3 bases and J dropped 8 bases, with 25 bases sitting between them. The CDR3 nucleotides read TGCGCCAGCAGCCATAGCGGACTGGGAGGATATCAGATGGAAAAACTGTTTTTT. This codes for CASSHSGLGGYQMEKLFF.

The genes are TRBV4-1 and TRBJ2-3, with a weak D call TRBD1 (6 bases). Trimming cost V 4 bases and J 2 bases, with 22 bases left between them. This CDR3 has 18 amino acids. Germline CDR1 reads MGHRA; CDR2 reads YSYEKL. CDR3 coding DNA: TGCGCCAGCAGCCGGAGCCCAAGCAGGGGAATTTTCACAGATACGCAGTATTTT. The encoded protein is CASSRSPSRGIFTDTQYF.

CDR3 DNA sequence: TGCAGCGTTGAAAGGACGGTGAACACTGAAGCTTTCTTT. Protein sequence: CSVERTVNTEAFF. J is TRBJ1-1 and V is TRBV29-1; no clear D gene. The V end was cut by 2 bases, the J end by 0 bases, with 7 bases between. The CDR3 is 13 amino acids. The germline V gene has CDR1 SQVTM and CDR2 ANQGSEA.

The chain links TRBV4-2 to TRBJ2-1; TRBD2 matches at 9 bases. The ends lost 0 bases at V and 12 bases at J; junction bases unmatched: 15. The CDR3 is 17 amino acids. The germline V gene encodes CDR1 LGHNA and CDR2 YNFKEQ. The CDR3 nucleotides are TGTGCCAGCAGCCAAGATATTTGGCGGGGGGGCTCATCTGGGCAGTTCTTC. Protein product: CASSQDIWRGGSSGQFF.

V gene TRBV14 combines with J gene TRBJ2-7; D assignment may be TRBD1 or TRBD2 (6 bases each). CDR1 is SGHDN and CDR2 is FVKESK in the germline V gene. The CDR3 consists of 18 residues. V lost 0 bases to trimming and J lost 3 bases, with 21 bases between them. The CDR3 bases are TGTGCCAGCAGCCAAGACCCCCATGGCTTGGGGGGCCACTACGAGCAGTACTTC. Translation: CASSQDPHGLGGHYEQYF.

The J gene is TRBJ1-6, the V gene TRBV7-9; 9 bases match TRBD1. The CDR3 is 16 amino acids. Germline CDR1 and CDR2: SEHNR and FQNEAQ (reference sequence). The V segment lost 6 bases and the J segment 3 bases; nucleotides outside the gene matches: 6. CDR3 in amino acids: CASRSGTGNYNSPLHF. DNA for the CDR3: TGTGCCAGCAGATCCGGGACAGGGAACTATAATTCACCCCTCCACTTT.

Only a few counts were recorded for this clone. The chain joins TRBV29-1 to TRBJ2-7; possible D gene TRBD1, 6 bases. This CDR3 comprises 13 residues. The ends were cut back, 5 bases at V and 3 bases at J, with 14 bases in the middle. Germline lookup yields CDR1 SQVTM and CDR2 ANQGSEA. CDR3 protein: CSVYGTPDYEQYF. CDR3 nucleotides: TGCAGCGTTTACGGGACACCAGACTACGAGCAGTACTTC.

The gene calls are TRBV6-1 and TRBJ1-4, with 7 bases aligning to TRBD1. V trimming: 6 bases; J trimming: 5 bases; junction bases outside the gene matches: 9. Germline V gene sequence: CDR1 MNHNS, CDR2 SASEGT. The CDR3 has 15 residues. The DNA of the CDR3 is TGTGCCAGCAGGGACCACAGGGGTCCAAATGAAAAACTGTTTTTT. It encodes CASRDHRGPNEKLFF.